This TCR beta chain was found in a study of blood T cells in healthy people across ages. General study points: No one knew whether donors had CMV, which possibly confounded expanded clonotype changes. Older individuals had lower TCR beta diversity per million T cells (the decline was roughly linear).

This clonotype was observed a handful of times. Its cognate antigen is unknown. The total RNA that was extracted per sample amounted to at least 5 micrograms. Together with a sample-barcoded 5' primer, a J-beta primer mix was included in a second PCR lasting 7 to 11 cycles. Every single cDNA molecule received a tag from a template-switch adaptor with 12 random nucleotides. Using its own MiXCR run on the 5' RACE reads, TCRdb lists one record per CDR3 protein. Among around 1,900,000 distinct CDR3 sequences listed, roughly two fifths were seen once. The source is a human donor in good health. The source material was blood.

Written as DNA, the CDR3 is TGTGCCAGCAGTCCTCCGACTAGCGGGCGCTCCTACGAGCAGTACTTC. Translated, it gives CASSPPTSGRSYEQYF. J is TRBJ2-7 and V is TRBV27, with 10 bases aligning to TRBD2. Germline V lookup: CDR1 MNHEY, CDR2 SMNVEV (reference sequence). The CDR3 contains 16 residues. V dropped 5 bases and J dropped 0; count of bases not matched to a gene: 7.